This T cell receptor (beta chain) derives from a study of T cell changes during pregnancy in multiple sclerosis. Profiling relied on immunoSEQ multiplex PCR, and the TCRdb table lists in-frame clones only, not all of them. Here the sample spans about 97,000 clones, 90% being singletons. CDR1 is SGHVS, CDR2 FQNEAQ, per germline. The CDR3 spans 14 residues. This specimen consisted of peripheral blood, obtained in the second trimester of pregnancy. The sequence derives from a female donor in good health, enrolled as a control in a pregnancy study. The rearrangement uses TRBV7-8 and TRBJ2-2, with 7 bases lining up with TRBD2. The CDR3 sequence: CVSHLAAYTGELFF. Here the CDR3 DNA reads TGTGTCTCACACCTAGCGGCGTACACCGGGGAGCTGTTTTTT.